Following are 29 T cell receptor beta chains from one sample sequenced in a study of shared clonotypes between healthy human individuals. Repertoires were generated with immunoSEQ multiplex PCR, while TCRdb's copy carries only in-frame clones and drops some. The sample consists of about 1 million clones, roughly 80% of them appearing once. Sample: memory CD4+ T cells sorted from blood. Subset specified: CD45RA-negative fraction. Receptors were obtained from a man aged 18 to 30 in good health.

This clone showed up just once. V usage is TRBV5-1 and J usage is TRBJ2-7, with 8 bases identical to TRBD1. Per germline, CDR1 SGHRS and CDR2 YFSETQ. This CDR3 region has 15 residues. V trimming: 4 bases; J trimming: 2 bases; junction bases outside the gene matches: 8. DNA for the CDR3: TGCGCCAGCAGCGCCAGGACAGGGCACACCTACGAGCAGTACTTC. It is translated as CASSARTGHTYEQYF.

There are a few counts of this clone. The chain links TRBV19 to TRBJ1-6, with a weak D call TRBD1 (5 bases). Trimming removed 8 bases at V and 10 bases at J, with 21 bases between. The CDR3 extends over 15 amino acids. The V gene's germline CDR1 is LNHDA and CDR2 SQIVND (reference sequence). CDR3 loop: CASRSGQGGGSPLHF. CDR3 DNA: TGTGCCAGTCGGTCCGGGCAGGGTGGCGGATCACCCCTCCACTTT. The whole variable domain, filled in from reference TRBV19 and TRBJ1-6, reads DGGITQSPKYLFRKEGQNVTLSCEQNLNHDAMYWYRQDPGQGLRLIYYSQIVNDFQKGDIAEGYSVSREKKESFPLTVTSAQKNPTAFYLCASRSGQGGGSPLHFGNGTRLTVT.

The J gene is TRBJ1-6, the V gene TRBV6-1; D is unclear. This CDR3 spans 16 amino acids. Germline assignment: CDR1 MNHNS and CDR2 SASEGT. V was shortened by 2 bases and J by 10 bases, with 18 bases between the two germline ends. The CDR3 loop is CASSEYYFARESPLHF. The DNA of the CDR3 is TGTGCCAGCAGTGAATATTATTTCGCCCGGGAATCACCCCTCCACTTT.

The chain links TRBV6-5 to TRBJ2-3, with TRBD1 matching 8 bases. The V gene end was trimmed by 5 bases and the J gene end by 2 bases; junction bases not matched to a gene: 3. The CDR3 is made up of 14 amino acids. The germline V gene has CDR1 MNHEY and CDR2 SVGAGI. CDR3 sequence reads: CASSRTGTTDTQYF. In nucleotides, the CDR3 is TGTGCCAGCAGTCGGACAGGGACCACAGATACGCAGTATTTT.

The V and J genes are TRBV19 and TRBJ1-1; 12 bases are a match to TRBD1. Germline assignment: CDR1 LNHDA and CDR2 SQIVND (reference sequence). This CDR3 spans 15 amino acids. The V gene end was trimmed by 4 bases and the J gene end by 3 bases; junction bases not matched to a gene: 3. The CDR3 nucleotides are TGTGCCAGTAGTACCGGGACAGGGGGCCACACTGAAGCTTTCTTT. Residues: CASSTGTGGHTEAFF.

The J gene is TRBJ2-2, the V gene TRBV2; tentatively, D is TRBD2 (6 bases). From germline, CDR1 is SNHLY and CDR2 FYNNEI. This CDR3 comprises 16 residues. V lost 5 bases and J lost 5, with 18 bases in between. The CDR3 DNA is TGTGCCAGCAGTCTTACGGGAGATGGAAGAACCGGGGAGCTGTTTTTT. Translated, it gives CASSLTGDGRTGELFF.

This sequence joins TRBV5-6 and TRBJ2-7; D assignment may be TRBD1 or TRBD2 (6 bases each). In germline, CDR1 is SGHDT, CDR2 YYEEEE. The CDR3 consists of 15 residues. V lost 6 bases to trimming and J lost 3 bases, with 19 bases between them. The CDR3, as DNA: TGTGCCAGCACGGGCGACCTAGGGGGGAGCTACGAGCAGTACTTC. As protein: CASTGDLGGSYEQYF. The whole variable domain, filled in from reference TRBV5-6 and TRBJ2-7, reads DAGVTQSPTHLIKTRGQQVTLRCSPKSGHDTVSWYQQALGQGPQFIFQYYEEEERQRGNFPDRFSGHQFPNYSSELNVNALLLGDSALYLCASTGDLGGSYEQYFGPGTRLTVT.

Only a few counts were recorded for this clone. The rearrangement links TRBV18 to TRBJ1-2; D not certain. Per the germline V gene, CDR1 is KGHSH and CDR2 is LQKENI. This CDR3 comprises 12 residues. V dropped 1 base and J dropped 6 bases, with 6 bases sitting between them. CDR3 bases: TGTGCCAGCTCACCACAGGGCCATGGCTACACCTTC. Translated, it gives CASSPQGHGYTF. The variable domain in full, completed from reference TRBV18 and TRBJ1-2, reads NAGVMQNPRHLVRRRGQEARLRCSPMKGHSHVYWYRQLPEEGLKFMVYLQKENIIDESGMPKERFSAEFPKEGPSILRIQQVVRGDSAAYFCASSPQGHGYTFGSGTRLTVV.

This rearrangement joins TRBV29-1 to TRBJ2-1; 8 nucleotides line up with TRBD1. The junction had 8 bases not matched to a gene; V was cut back by 6 bases and J by 7 bases. The CDR3 spans 13 residues. CDR1 is SQVTM, CDR2 ANQGSEA, per germline. The CDR3 DNA reads as TGCAGCGTAGACAGGGGCGCGGGTAATGAGCAGTTCTTC. As protein: CSVDRGAGNEQFF.

V gene TRBV4-3 combines with J gene TRBJ2-3, with 16 bases that match TRBD2. Losses at the gene ends were 0 bases for V and 1 base for J; bases not matched to a gene: 1. The CDR3 spans 18 residues. Germline-derived CDR1 and CDR2 are LGHNA and YSLEER. CDR3 amino acids: CASSQDGTSGRGTDTQYF. The CDR3 bases are TGCGCCAGCAGCCAAGACGGGACTAGCGGGAGGGGCACAGATACGCAGTATTTT.

The chain has TRBV18 and TRBJ1-6, with 8 bases matching TRBD1. The trim removed 3 bases at V and 14 bases at J, leaving 15 bases unmatched. The CDR3 is 16 amino acids. From germline, CDR1 is KGHSH and CDR2 LQKENI. In DNA form, the CDR3 reads TGTGCCAGCTCACCGGGAGACAGGGGTTATTTCATGGCCCTCCACTTT. Protein: CASSPGDRGYFMALHF.

The chain is built from TRBV4-3 and TRBJ2-2; 11 nucleotides match TRBD2. Germline lookup yields CDR1 LGHNA and CDR2 YSLEER. Trimming removed 4 bases from V and 0 bases from J; junction bases left unmatched: 4. This CDR3 is 17 amino acids long. CDR3 region: CASSPTSGRTNTGELFF. In DNA, the CDR3 is TGCGCCAGCAGCCCTACTAGCGGGAGAACGAACACCGGGGAGCTGTTTTTT.

The chain has TRBV20-1 and TRBJ1-5; D gene uncertain. The germline V and J ends were trimmed by 3 bases and 6 bases, with 6 bases remaining between them. Germline V gene lookup returns CDR1 DFQATT and CDR2 SNEGSKA (reference sequence). The CDR3 has 11 residues. The CDR3 protein is CSASGGQPQHF. CDR3 in DNA: TGCAGTGCTAGTGGTGGTCAGCCCCAGCATTTT.

The chain couples TRBV2 to TRBJ2-5, with 7 bases lining up with TRBD2. Per germline, CDR1 SNHLY and CDR2 FYNNEI. This CDR3 has 13 amino acids. V lost 5 bases to trimming and J lost 5 bases; unmatched junction nucleotides: 5. The CDR3 region has the DNA TGTGCCAGCAGTACTAGCGCCTTGGAGACCCAGTACTTC. Amino acid sequence: CASSTSALETQYF. The full variable domain, its missing parts supplied by reference TRBV2 and TRBJ2-5, is EPEVTQTPSHQVTQMGQEVILRCVPISNHLYFYWYRQILGQKVEFLVSFYNNEISEKSEIFDDQFSVERPDGSNFTLKIRSTKLEDSAMYFCASSTSALETQYFGPGTRLLVL.

The rearrangement links TRBV5-1 to TRBJ2-3; 8 nucleotides line up with TRBD2. CDR3 length equals 17 residues. Germline CDR1 is SGHRS and CDR2 is YFSETQ. Losses at the gene ends were 2 bases for V and 1 base for J; bases not matched to a gene: 9. As DNA, the CDR3 is TGCGCCAGCAGCTTTGGAGCCGGGACTAGAGGCACAGATACGCAGTATTTT. Translation: CASSFGAGTRGTDTQYF.

The chain combines TRBV7-2 with TRBJ2-7, with no clear D. The CDR3 totals 13 residues. Germline CDR1 SGHTA, CDR2 FQGNSA. V was trimmed by 1 base and J by 2 bases, leaving 6 bases between them. CDR3 amino acids: CASSLEPAYEQYF. The CDR3 nucleotides are TGTGCCAGCAGCTTAGAACCGGCCTACGAGCAGTACTTC.

About this clone itself: A read error may be the cause here, since a much bigger clone is one base away. The sample contains more than one DNA sequence encoding this CDR3. V usage is TRBV5-1 and J usage is TRBJ2-3, with D uncertain. The CDR3 covers 12 residues. With 5 bases removed from V and 2 bases from J, the gap between germline ends came to 6 bases. CDR1 and CDR2 (germline): SGHRS, YFSETQ. Written as DNA, the CDR3 is TGCGCCAGCAGAGGGTACACAGATACGCAGTATTTT. Translation: CASRGYTDTQYF.

The CDR3 nucleotides read TGTGCCAGCAGCTTGGCGGGCAGGGGGCGGTACACCGGGGAGCTGTTTTTT. Amino acids: CASSLAGRGRYTGELFF. The V and J genes are TRBV5-6 and TRBJ2-2, with 8 bases identical to TRBD1. This CDR3 is 17 amino acids long. Germline-derived CDR1 and CDR2 are SGHDT and YYEEEE. Losses at the gene ends were 0 bases for V and 3 bases for J; bases not matched to a gene: 7.

This clone was recorded once. This rearrangement joins TRBV27 to TRBJ2-7; 10 bases map to TRBD1. J lost 7 bases, V lost 6 bases, and 9 bases had no gene match. This CDR3 region has 14 residues. Germline CDR1 and CDR2: MNHEY and SMNVEV (reference sequence). CDR3: CASRRQGASGEQYF. The CDR3 DNA reads as TGTGCCAGCAGACGACAGGGGGCGAGTGGAGAGCAGTACTTC.

The genes are TRBV5-1 and TRBJ2-1, with TRBD1 matching 12 bases. This CDR3 has 15 residues. Germline V lookup: CDR1 SGHRS, CDR2 YFSETQ. Trimming took 2 bases from V and 9 from J; bases not matched to a gene: 6. CDR3: CASSLGTGGFAEQFF. The CDR3 nucleotides read TGCGCCAGCAGCTTAGGGACAGGGGGCTTCGCTGAGCAGTTCTTC.

This chain connects TRBV25-1 to TRBJ2-7; TRBD2 agrees at 7 bases. The CDR3 covers 14 residues. V lost 10 bases, J lost 2 bases, and 11 bases stayed unmatched. Germline assignment: CDR1 MGHDK and CDR2 SYGVNS. The CDR3 coding sequence is TGTGCCACCTGTCGGGGGGTGAGAGCCTACGAGCAGTACTTC. Its protein product is CATCRGVRAYEQYF.

The CDR3 DNA is TGTGCTAGCAGCAGGGGTTATAGCAATCAGCCCCAGCATTTT. It encodes CASSRGYSNQPQHF. The chain links TRBV12-5 to TRBJ1-5; maybe TRBD1 (6 bases). Germline lookup yields CDR1 LGHNT and CDR2 FRNRAP. The CDR3 is made up of 14 amino acids. V lost 9 bases and J 0 bases, leaving 12 bases between the germline ends. Together with reference TRBV12-5 and TRBJ1-5, the CDR3 gives the full variable domain: DARVTQTPRHKVTEMGQEVTMRCQPILGHNTVFWYRQTMMQGLELLAYFRNRAPLDDSGMPKDRFSAEMPDATLATLKIQPSEPRDSAVYFCASSRGYSNQPQHFGDGTRLSIL.

The chain has TRBV10-1 and TRBJ2-3; the D gene is possibly TRBD1 (6 bases). Germline V gene lookup returns CDR1 WNHNN and CDR2 SYGVQD (reference sequence). V was pared by 5 bases and J by 6 bases, with 12 bases between. This CDR3 spans 13 amino acids. CDR3 nucleotides: TGCGCCAGCAGTACAAGGGGGTTGGATACGCAGTATTTT. Its translation is CASSTRGLDTQYF.

This chain links TRBV30 with TRBJ1-2, with 10 bases identical to TRBD1. Trimming removed 8 bases from V and 6 bases from J; junction bases left unmatched: 9. Looked up from germline, CDR1 is GTSNPN and CDR2 is SVGIG (reference sequence). The CDR3 has 13 amino acids. The CDR3 reads CALTGGVYDGYTF. The CDR3 coding sequence is TGTGCCCTGACAGGGGGCGTATATGATGGCTACACCTTC.

The chain joins TRBV28 to TRBJ2-5; a possible D gene is TRBD2 (6 bases). Germline V gene lookup returns CDR1 MDHEN and CDR2 SYDVKM. This CDR3 is 15 amino acids long. With 5 bases removed from V and 5 bases from J, the gap between germline ends came to 18 bases. CDR3 residues: CASSGSGLPGETQYF. The CDR3, as DNA: TGTGCCAGCAGTGGGTCGGGACTCCCGGGGGAGACCCAGTACTTC.

This clone has only one observation. The rearrangement links TRBV2 to TRBJ1-2, with 8 bases fitting TRBD1. CDR1 and CDR2 (germline): SNHLY, FYNNEI. J was trimmed by 8 bases and V by 7 bases; bases with no gene match: 12. This CDR3 region has 14 residues. The CDR3 sequence is CASNEVTGGKGYTF. The CDR3 DNA sequence: TGTGCCAGCAACGAGGTTACAGGGGGGAAAGGCTACACCTTC.

With respect to this clone: The same CDR3 also results from other DNA sequences found in this sample. The chain employs TRBV7-2 and TRBJ2-5; possibly TRBD2 for D (5 bases). The germline V gene has CDR1 SGHTA and CDR2 FQGNSA. CDR3 size: 13 residues. V lost 3 bases, J lost 4 bases, and 9 bases lay in between. This chain's CDR3 is CASSFKGVETQYF. The CDR3 DNA is TGTGCCAGCAGCTTTAAGGGAGTAGAGACCCAGTACTTC.

V is TRBV28 and J is TRBJ1-5; possibly TRBD1 for D (5 bases). Trimming stripped 10 bases from V and 2 bases from J, with 9 bases between. The CDR3 runs 12 residues. CDR1 is MDHEN and CDR2 is SYDVKM in the germline V gene. Here the CDR3 reads CATGGRNQPQHF. CDR3 DNA sequence: TGTGCCACCGGGGGTCGCAATCAGCCCCAGCATTTT.

For this clone: The sample holds other DNA sequences that translate to the same CDR3. The CDR3 here is CASSYGRLQETQYF. CDR3 DNA sequence: TGTGCCAGCAGTTACGGACGGCTCCAAGAGACCCAGTACTTC. The chain is built from TRBV6-5 and TRBJ2-5, with D unclear. Trimming pared 2 bases from V and 1 base from J, leaving 8 bases between. The CDR3 runs to 14 residues. The V gene's germline CDR1 is MNHEY and CDR2 SVGAGI.